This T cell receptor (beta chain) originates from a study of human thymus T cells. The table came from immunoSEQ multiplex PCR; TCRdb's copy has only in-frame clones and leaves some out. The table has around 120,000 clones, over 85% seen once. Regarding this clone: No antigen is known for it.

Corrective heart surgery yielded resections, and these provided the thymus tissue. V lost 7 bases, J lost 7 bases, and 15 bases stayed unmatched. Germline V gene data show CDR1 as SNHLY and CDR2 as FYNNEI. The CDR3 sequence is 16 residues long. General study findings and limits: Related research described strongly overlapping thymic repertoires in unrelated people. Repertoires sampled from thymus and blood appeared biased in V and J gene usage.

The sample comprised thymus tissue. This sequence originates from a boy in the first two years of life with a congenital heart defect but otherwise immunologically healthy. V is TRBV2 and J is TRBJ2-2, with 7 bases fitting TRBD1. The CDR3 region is CASNMGVPGGSGELFF. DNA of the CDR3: TGTGCCAGCAACATGGGTGTCCCAGGGGGTAGCGGGGAGCTGTTTTTT.